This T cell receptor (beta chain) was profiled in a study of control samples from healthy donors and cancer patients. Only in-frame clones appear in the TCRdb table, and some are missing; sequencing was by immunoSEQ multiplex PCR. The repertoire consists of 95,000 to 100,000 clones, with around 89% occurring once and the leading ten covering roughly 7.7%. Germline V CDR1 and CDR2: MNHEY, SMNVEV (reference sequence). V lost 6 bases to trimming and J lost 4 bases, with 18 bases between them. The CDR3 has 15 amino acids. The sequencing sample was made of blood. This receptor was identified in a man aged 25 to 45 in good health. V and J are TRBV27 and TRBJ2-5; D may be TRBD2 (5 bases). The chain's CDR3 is CASRSGGPRRETQYF. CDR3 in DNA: TGTGCCAGCAGGAGCGGCGGGCCTCGGCGAGAGACCCAGTACTTC.